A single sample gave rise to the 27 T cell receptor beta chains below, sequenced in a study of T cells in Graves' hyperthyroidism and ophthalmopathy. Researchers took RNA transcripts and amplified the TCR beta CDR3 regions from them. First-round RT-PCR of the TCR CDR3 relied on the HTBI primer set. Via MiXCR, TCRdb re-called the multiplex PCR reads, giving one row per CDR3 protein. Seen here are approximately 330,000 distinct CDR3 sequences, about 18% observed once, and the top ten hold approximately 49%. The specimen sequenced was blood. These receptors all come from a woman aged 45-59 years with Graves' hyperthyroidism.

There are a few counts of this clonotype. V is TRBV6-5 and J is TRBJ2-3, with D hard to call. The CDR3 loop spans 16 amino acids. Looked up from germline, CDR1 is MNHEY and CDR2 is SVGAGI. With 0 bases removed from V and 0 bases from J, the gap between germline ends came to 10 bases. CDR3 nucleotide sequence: TGTGCCAGCAGTTACTCCCCAGCGCAGAGCACAGATACGCAGTATTTT. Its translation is CASSYSPAQSTDTQYF.

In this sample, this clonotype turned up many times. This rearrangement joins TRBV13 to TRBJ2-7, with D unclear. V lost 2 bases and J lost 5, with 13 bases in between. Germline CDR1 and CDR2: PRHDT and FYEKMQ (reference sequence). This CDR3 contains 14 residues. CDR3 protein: CASSLNQERDEQYF. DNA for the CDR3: TGTGCCAGCAGCTTAAACCAGGAGCGCGACGAGCAGTACTTC.

The CDR3 reads CASSQGGANVLTF. The DNA of the CDR3 is TGTGCCAGCAGCCAGGGGGGGGCCAACGTCCTGACTTTC. This chain links TRBV3-1 with TRBJ2-6; D unclear. The germline V gene has CDR1 LGHDT and CDR2 YNNKEL (reference sequence). The CDR3 runs 13 residues. V was shortened by 3 bases and J by 4 bases, with 4 bases between the two germline ends.

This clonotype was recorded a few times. In DNA, the CDR3 is TGTGCCAGCAGTAGACAGGGGAATGAAAAACTGTTTTTT. It translates to CASSRQGNEKLFF. The chain uses TRBV9 and TRBJ1-4; 8 nucleotides line up with TRBD1. In germline, CDR1 is SGDLS, CDR2 YYNGEE. This CDR3 has 13 amino acids. The trim removed 5 bases at V and 5 bases at J, leaving 2 bases unmatched.

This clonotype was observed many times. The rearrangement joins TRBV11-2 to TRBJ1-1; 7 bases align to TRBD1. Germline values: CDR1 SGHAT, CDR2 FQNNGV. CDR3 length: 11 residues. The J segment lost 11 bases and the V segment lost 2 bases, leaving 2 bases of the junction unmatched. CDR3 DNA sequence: TGTGCCAGCAGCTTAACAGGGGCGGCTTTCTTT. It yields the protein CASSLTGAAFF.

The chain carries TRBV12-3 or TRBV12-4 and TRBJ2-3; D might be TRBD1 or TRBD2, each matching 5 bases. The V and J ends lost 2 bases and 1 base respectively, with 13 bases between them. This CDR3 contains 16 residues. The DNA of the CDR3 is TGTGCCAGCAGTTTACATCCGGGGCGCGGCACAGATACGCAGTATTTT. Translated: CASSLHPGRGTDTQYF.

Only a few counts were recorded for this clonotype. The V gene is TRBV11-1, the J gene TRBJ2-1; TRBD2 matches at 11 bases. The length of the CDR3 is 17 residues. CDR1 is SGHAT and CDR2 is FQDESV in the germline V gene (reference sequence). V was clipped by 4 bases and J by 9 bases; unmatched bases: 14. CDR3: CASSSPLASGRKVEQFF. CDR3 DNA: TGTGCCAGCAGCTCCCCCCTGGCTAGCGGGAGGAAAGTTGAGCAGTTCTTC.

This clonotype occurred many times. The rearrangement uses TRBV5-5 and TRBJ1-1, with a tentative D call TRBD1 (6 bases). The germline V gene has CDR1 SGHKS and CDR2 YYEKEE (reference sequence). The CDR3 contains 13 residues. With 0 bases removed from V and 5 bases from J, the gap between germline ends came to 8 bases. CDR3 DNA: TGTGCCAGCAGCTTGGAGGGGGAGACTGAAGCTTTCTTT. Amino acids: CASSLEGETEAFF.

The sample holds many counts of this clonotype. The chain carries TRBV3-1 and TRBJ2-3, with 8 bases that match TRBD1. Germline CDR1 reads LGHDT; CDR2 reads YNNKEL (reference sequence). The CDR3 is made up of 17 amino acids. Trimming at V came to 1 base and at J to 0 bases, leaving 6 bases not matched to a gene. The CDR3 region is CASSQAGTGYSTDTQYF. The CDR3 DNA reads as TGTGCCAGCAGCCAAGCCGGGACAGGTTATAGCACAGATACGCAGTATTTT.

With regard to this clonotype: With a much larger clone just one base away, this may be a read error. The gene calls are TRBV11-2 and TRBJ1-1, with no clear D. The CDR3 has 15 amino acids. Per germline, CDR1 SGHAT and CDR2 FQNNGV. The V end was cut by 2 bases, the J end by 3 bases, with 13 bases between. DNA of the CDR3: TGTGCCAGCAGCTTATCGTCGACGGTGCACACTGAAGCTTTCTTT. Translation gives CASSLSSTVHTEAFF.

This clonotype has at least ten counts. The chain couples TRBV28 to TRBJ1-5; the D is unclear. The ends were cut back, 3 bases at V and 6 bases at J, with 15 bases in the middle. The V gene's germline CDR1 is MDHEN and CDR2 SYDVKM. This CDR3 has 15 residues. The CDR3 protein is CASSFESQSGQPQHF. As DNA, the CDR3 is TGTGCCAGCAGTTTTGAATCCCAATCAGGTCAGCCCCAGCATTTT.

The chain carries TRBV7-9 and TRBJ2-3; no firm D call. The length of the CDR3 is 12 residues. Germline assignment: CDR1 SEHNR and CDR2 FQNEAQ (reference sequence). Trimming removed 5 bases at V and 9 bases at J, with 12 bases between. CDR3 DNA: TGTGCCAGCAGCGCCCCCCTAGGGACGCAGTATTTT. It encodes CASSAPLGTQYF.

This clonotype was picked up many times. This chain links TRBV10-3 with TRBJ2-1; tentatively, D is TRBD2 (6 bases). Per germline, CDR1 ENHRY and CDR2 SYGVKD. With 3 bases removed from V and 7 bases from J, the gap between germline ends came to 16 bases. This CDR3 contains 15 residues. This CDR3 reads CAISDLSGVGNEQFF. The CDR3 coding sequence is TGTGCCATCAGTGATTTATCGGGGGTGGGTAATGAGCAGTTCTTC.

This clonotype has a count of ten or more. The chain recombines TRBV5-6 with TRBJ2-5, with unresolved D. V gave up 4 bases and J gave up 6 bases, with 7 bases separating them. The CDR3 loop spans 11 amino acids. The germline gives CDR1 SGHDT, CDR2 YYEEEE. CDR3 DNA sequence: TGTGCCAGCAGCCTCGGTCAGACCCAGTACTTC. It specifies CASSLGQTQYF.

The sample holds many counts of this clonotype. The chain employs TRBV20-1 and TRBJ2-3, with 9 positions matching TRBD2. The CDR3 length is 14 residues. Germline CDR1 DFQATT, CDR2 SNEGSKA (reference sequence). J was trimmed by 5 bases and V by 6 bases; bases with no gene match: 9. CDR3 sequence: CSARRAGGEDTQYF. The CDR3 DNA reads TGCAGTGCCCGGAGAGCGGGAGGTGAAGATACGCAGTATTTT.

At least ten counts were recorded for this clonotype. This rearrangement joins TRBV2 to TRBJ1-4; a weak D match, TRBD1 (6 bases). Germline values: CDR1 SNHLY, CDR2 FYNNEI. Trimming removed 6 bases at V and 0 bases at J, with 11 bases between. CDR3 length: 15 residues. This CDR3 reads CASRAGVATNEKLFF. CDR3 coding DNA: TGTGCCAGCAGAGCAGGGGTGGCAACTAATGAAAAACTGTTTTTT.

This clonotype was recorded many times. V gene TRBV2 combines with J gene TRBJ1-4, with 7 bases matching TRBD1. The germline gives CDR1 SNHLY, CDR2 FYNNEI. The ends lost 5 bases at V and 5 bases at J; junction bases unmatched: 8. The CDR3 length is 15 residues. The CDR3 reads CASSLGGGANEKLFF. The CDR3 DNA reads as TGTGCCAGCAGTCTGGGAGGGGGCGCCAATGAAAAACTGTTTTTT. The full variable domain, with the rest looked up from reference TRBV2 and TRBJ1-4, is EPEVTQTPSHQVTQMGQEVILRCVPISNHLYFYWYRQILGQKVEFLVSFYNNEISEKSEIFDDQFSVERPDGSNFTLKIRSTKLEDSAMYFCASSLGGGANEKLFFGSGTQLSVL.

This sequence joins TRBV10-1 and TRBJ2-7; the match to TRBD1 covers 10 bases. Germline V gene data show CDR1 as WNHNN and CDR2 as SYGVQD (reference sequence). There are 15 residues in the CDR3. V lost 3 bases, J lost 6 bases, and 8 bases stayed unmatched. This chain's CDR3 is CASSDPGTGVTEQYF. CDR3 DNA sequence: TGCGCCAGCAGTGACCCCGGGACAGGGGTTACCGAGCAGTACTTC.

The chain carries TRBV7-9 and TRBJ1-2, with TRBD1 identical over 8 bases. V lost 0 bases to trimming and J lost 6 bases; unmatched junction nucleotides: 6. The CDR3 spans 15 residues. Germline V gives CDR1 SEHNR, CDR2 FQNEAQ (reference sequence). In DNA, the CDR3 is TGTGCCAGCAGCTTAGCCGGACAGGGAGGAGATGGCTACACCTTC. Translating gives CASSLAGQGGDGYTF. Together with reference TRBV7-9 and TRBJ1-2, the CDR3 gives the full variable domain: DTGVSQNPRHKITKRGQNVTFRCDPISEHNRLYWYRQTLGQGPEFLTYFQNEAQLEKSRLLSDRFSAERPKGSFSTLEIQRTEQGDSAMYLCASSLAGQGGDGYTFGSGTRLTVV.

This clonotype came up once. This CDR3 reads CAISGSRQGGTDTQYF. CDR3 coding DNA: TGTGCCATCAGTGGTAGCCGACAGGGAGGGACAGATACGCAGTATTTT. V gene TRBV10-3 combines with J gene TRBJ2-3; D may correspond to TRBD1 or TRBD2 (7 bases each). V was trimmed by 4 bases and J by 3 bases, leaving 17 bases between them. The CDR3 loop spans 16 amino acids. Germline V gene sequence: CDR1 ENHRY, CDR2 SYGVKD.

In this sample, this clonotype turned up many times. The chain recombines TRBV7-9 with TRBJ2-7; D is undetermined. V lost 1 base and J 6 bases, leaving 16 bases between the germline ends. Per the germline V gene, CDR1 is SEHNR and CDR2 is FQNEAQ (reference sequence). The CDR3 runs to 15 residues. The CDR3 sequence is CASSLGSASLAEQYV. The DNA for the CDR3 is TGTGCCAGCAGCTTAGGATCAGCATCTCTGGCCGAGCAGTACGTC.

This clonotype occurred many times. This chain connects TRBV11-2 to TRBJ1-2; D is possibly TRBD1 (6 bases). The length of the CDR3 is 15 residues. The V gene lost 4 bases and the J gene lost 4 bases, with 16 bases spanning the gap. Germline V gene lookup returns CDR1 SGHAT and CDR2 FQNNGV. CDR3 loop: CASSSRGPAFYGYTF. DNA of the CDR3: TGTGCCAGCAGCTCCCGGGGGCCTGCCTTCTATGGCTACACCTTC.

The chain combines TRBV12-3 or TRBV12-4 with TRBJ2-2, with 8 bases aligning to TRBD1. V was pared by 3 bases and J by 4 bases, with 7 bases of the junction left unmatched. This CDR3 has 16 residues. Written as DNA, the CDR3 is TGTGCCAGCAGTTTTTGGCAGGGGGCGGCCACCGGGGAGCTGTTTTTT. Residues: CASSFWQGAATGELFF.

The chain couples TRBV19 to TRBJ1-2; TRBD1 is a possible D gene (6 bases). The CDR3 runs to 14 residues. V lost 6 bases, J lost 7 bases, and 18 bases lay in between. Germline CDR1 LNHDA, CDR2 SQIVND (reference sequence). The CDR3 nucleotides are TGTGCCAGTAGGAGGGCGACAGGTCTAGGTGGCTACACCTTC. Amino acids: CASRRATGLGGYTF.

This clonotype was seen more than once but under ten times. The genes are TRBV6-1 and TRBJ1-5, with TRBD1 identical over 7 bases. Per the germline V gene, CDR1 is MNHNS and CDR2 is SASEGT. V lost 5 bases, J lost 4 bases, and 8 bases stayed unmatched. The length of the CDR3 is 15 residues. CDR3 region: CASSKTGTVNQPQHF. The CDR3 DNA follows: TGTGCCAGCAGTAAGACCGGGACAGTGAATCAGCCCCAGCATTTT.

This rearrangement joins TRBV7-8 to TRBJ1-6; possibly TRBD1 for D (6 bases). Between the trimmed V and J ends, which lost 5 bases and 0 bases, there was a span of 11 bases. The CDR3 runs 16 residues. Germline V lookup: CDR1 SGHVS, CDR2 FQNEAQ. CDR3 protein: CASSRGPSSYNSPLHF. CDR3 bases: TGTGCCAGCAGCCGGGGGCCGAGCTCCTATAATTCACCCCTCCACTTT.

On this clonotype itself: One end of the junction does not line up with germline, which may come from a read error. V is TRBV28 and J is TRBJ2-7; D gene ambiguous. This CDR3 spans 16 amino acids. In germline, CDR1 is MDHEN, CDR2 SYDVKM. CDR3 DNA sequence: TGTACCAGCAGCTTTACCCCTGACTTTTGGTCCTACGAGCAGTACTTC. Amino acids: CTSSFTPDFWSYEQYF.